This record looks at one TCR beta chain sequence and its context. Its antigen is currently not known. No base-level quality is on record; no much larger clone is a single base apart. TCRbeta CDR3 regions were amplified from genomic DNA by means of the immunoSEQ Assay, a bias-controlled multiplex PCR. The paper's processing steps were these. Within the assay, amplification of reference gene primers was used to estimate how many nucleated cells each sample contained. To quantify the absolute abundance of each unique TCRbeta CDR3 rearrangement, sequence reads were collapsed and filtered. For each sample, productive Simpson clonality was calculated as the square root of Simpson's diversity index over productive rearrangements. Held by TCRdb, this immuneACCESS table contains in-frame sequences only and omits some clones. Under half of the omission traces to an unresolved V gene where checked; the cause of the rest is unknown. V, J and clone size reflect that table, while D and trimming were determined from the DNA. The sample has 170,000 or so clones on record, around 85% of them singletons. Roughly 9.1% of the sample rests with the top ten.

This record comes from a study of blood T cell repertoires in COVID-19 (TCRdb year 2020). About the full investigation: Collaborator samples came from the United States, Italy and Spain and covered acute and convalescent phases of COVID-19. The prospective study material was composed of cDNA or gDNA derived from T cells, B-cell-depleted T cells, or PBMCs. Deeply sampled blood TCRbeta repertoires from subjects exposed to, actively infected with, or recovered from COVID-19 were included in the dataset. The repertoires were released in a freely available public database meant as a resource for research on the immune response to SARS-CoV-2. The samples were drawn from two sources: the first 160 participants of the ongoing ImmuneRACE study, and 950 to 1,500 subjects contributed by 6 global collaborators. Nearly every sample came with metadata listing a de-identified subject ID, COVID-19 status, age in years and sex. Where available, HLA class I and class II types were obtained from metadata supplied by the sample provider rather than from assay-based typing. The full study reports these points: The quantity of clinical and demographic metadata differed by source and by participant and was supplied without curation.

Each collaborating institution followed its own protocols to collect whole blood in K2EDTA tubes. For TCRbeta analysis, collaborator samples were shipped as frozen whole blood, as isolated PBMCs, or as DNA extracted from either sample type. CDR1 and CDR2, looked up from the germline V gene, are LGHNT and FRNRAP. V sheds 9 bases and J sheds 4 bases, leaving 14 bases between their ends. The CDR3 numbers 13 residues from cysteine through phenylalanine. Only CDR3 DNA remains: 39 bases, in frame from the first base. Sequencing input: peripheral blood. The chain is made from TRBV12-5 and TRBJ2-3, with TRBD1 perhaps the D gene, on 6 matching bases. The TCR sequence derives from a man in his forties or fifties with active or convalescent COVID-19. The CDR3 in this case is CASSGDFADTQYF. At the DNA level, the sequence is TGTGCTAGCTCAGGGGATTTCGCAGATACGCAGTATTTT.